The 2 T cell receptor beta chains below all came from one sample that was sequenced in a study of cytomegalovirus exposure and HLA in healthy donors. 60 Vbeta and 13 Jbeta primers were used in PCR. Repertoires were generated with immunoSEQ multiplex PCR, while TCRdb's copy carries only in-frame clones and drops some. Of 85,000 to 100,000 clones in the sample, roughly 78% are singletons; the top ten hold under 8.5%. Sequences were obtained from PBMCs. These receptors originate from a man aged 30 to 45 in good health and CMV-seronegative.

In this sample, this clone turned up a few times. The chain has TRBV5-1 and TRBJ1-5; D uncertain. The length of the CDR3 is 15 residues. Germline CDR1 reads SGHRS; CDR2 reads YFSETQ. Between the trimmed V and J ends, which lost 2 bases and 3 bases, there was a span of 12 bases. The CDR3: CASSLEGSDNQPQHF. The CDR3 DNA reads TGCGCCAGCAGCTTAGAAGGCAGCGACAATCAGCCCCAGCATTTT.

This clone turned up a few times. The rearrangement uses TRBV7-2 and TRBJ2-7; 8 nucleotides agree with TRBD1. Trimming at V came to 5 bases and at J to 7 bases, leaving 13 bases not matched to a gene. The CDR3 runs to 15 residues. Looked up from germline, CDR1 is SGHTA and CDR2 is FQGNSA. The DNA for the CDR3 is TGTGCCAGCAGCCTCCTTCCCGGGACAGGAGAGGAGCAGTACTTC. This encodes CASSLLPGTGEEQYF.